These T cell receptor beta chains were read from a single sample in a study of T cell responses to AZD1222 COVID-19 vaccine. The data were produced by immunoSEQ multiplex PCR, yet TCRdb's version contains in-frame clones alone and is incomplete. The repertoire holds about 86,000 clones, with approximately 88% as singletons. The sample was peripheral blood, taken 28 days after the second AZD1222 dose. These receptors originate from an adult who received the AZD1222 COVID-19 vaccine. Both conserved end residues are part of each CDR3. A D gene is named only where the DNA matches it firmly. The listing skips clone size in some rows; elsewhere it reads once, few, many or a size class.

J | D | V | size | DNA | CDR3
TRBJ2-1 | TRBD2 | TRBV10-2 | - | TGCGCCAGCAGTGAGATAGGACTAGCGTTCTACAATGAGCAGTTCTTC | CASSEIGLAFYNEQFF
TRBJ1-2 | - | TRBV30 | - | TGTGCCTGGAGTACCAGAACCGGGTCGAACTATGGCTACACCTTC | CAWSTRTGSNYGYTF
TRBJ1-1 | TRBD1 | TRBV29-1 | - | TGCAGCGTAGCGACAGGGGGATTTATTGAAGCTTTCTTT | CSVATGGFIEAFF
TRBJ1-4 | TRBD1 | TRBV2 | few | TGTGCCAGCAATGCCGGGACAGGGTTCACTAATGAAAAACTGTTTTTT | CASNAGTGFTNEKLFF
TRBJ2-1 | TRBD2 | TRBV3-1/TRBV3-2 | - | TGTGCCAGCAGCCAAGATGGGAGCGGGGCTTACAATGAGCAGTTCTTC | CASSQDGSGAYNEQFF
TRBJ2-3 | - | TRBV7-3 | - | TGTGCCAGCAGCAAGTACTCAGATACGCAGTATTTT | CASSKYSDTQYF
TRBJ2-7 | - | TRBV6-5 | once | TGTGCCAGCAGTTACTCGTCGGGGGTCTACGAGCAGTACTTC | CASSYSSGVYEQYF
TRBJ2-7 | - | TRBV6-5 | - | TGTGCCAGCAGTTACTCGAGGCGCGTAGATACCTACGAGCAGTACTTC | CASSYSRRVDTYEQYF
TRBJ2-7 | TRBD2 | TRBV30 | - | TGTGCCTGGAGTGTAGGGGCAGCGGGAGCCCTCGAGCAGTACTTC | CAWSVGAAGALEQYF
TRBJ2-3 | - | TRBV9 | - | TGTGCCAGCAGCCGCAGCCCCAGCGGACGCACAGATACGCAGTATTTT | CASSRSPSGRTDTQYF
TRBJ1-1 | TRBD1 | TRBV9 | - | TGTGCCAGCAGCGGACTTCTACAGGGGGTCGGGAACACTGAAGCTTTCTTT | CASSGLLQGVGNTEAFF
TRBJ1-1 | - | TRBV12-3/TRBV12-4 | - | TGTGCCAGCAGTGCTGGGCGGGACACTGAAGCTTTCTTT | CASSAGRDTEAFF
TRBJ2-2 | - | TRBV7-9 | - | TGTGCCAGCAGCTGGGGTCACGTTACCGGGGAGCTGTTTTTT | CASSWGHVTGELFF
TRBJ2-2 | - | TRBV19 | once | TGTGCCAGTAGTACGGGACCACTAACCGGGGAGCTGTTTTTT | CASSTGPLTGELFF
TRBJ2-5 | - | TRBV5-1 | - | TGCGCCAGCAGCTTGAAGCGGAACCAAGAGACCCAGTACTTC | CASSLKRNQETQYF
TRBJ2-5 | - | TRBV7-6 | - | TGTGCCAGCAGCTTAGAGGCAGGGAGGTCTGGGGAGACCCAGTACTTC | CASSLEAGRSGETQYF
TRBJ2-7 | - | TRBV24-1 | - | TGTGCCACCAGTGCCCCTCGGGCCCCTGGGGAGCAGTACTTC | CATSAPRAPGEQYF
TRBJ2-1 | TRBD1 | TRBV7-2 | - | TGTGCCAGCAGCTTAGCGCGTACAGGGGGCAATGAGCAGTTCTTC | CASSLARTGGNEQFF
TRBJ1-2 | - | TRBV6-6 | - | TGTGCCAGCAGTTACTCGGACCCCTTGAGCTACACCTTC | CASSYSDPLSYTF
TRBJ2-5 | TRBD2 | TRBV4-1 | once | TGCGCCAGCAGCCAAGAGCGGGAGGCATTGAAAGAGACCCAGTACTTC | CASSQEREALKETQYF
TRBJ1-1 | TRBD1 | TRBV30 | - | TGTGCCTGGAGTCGAGGGGGCGAAGAAGCTTTCTTT | CAWSRGGEEAFF
TRBJ1-1 | - | TRBV11-1 | - | TGTGCCAGCAGCTTAGGGGTGGGCACTGAAGCTTTCTTT | CASSLGVGTEAFF
TRBJ2-1 | TRBD2 | TRBV6-2/TRBV6-3 | - | TGTGCCAGCAGCCAACTAGCGCAGGAGCAGTTCTTC | CASSQLAQEQFF
TRBJ1-6 | TRBD1 | TRBV20-1 | - | TGCAGTGCTAGTGAAGACAGGGTTCATTCACCCCTCCACTTT | CSASEDRVHSPLHF
TRBJ2-7 | - | TRBV19 | once | TGTGCCAGTAGTATATCCCCCTACGAGCAGTACTTC | CASSISPYEQYF
TRBJ1-1 | - | TRBV3-1/TRBV3-2 | - | TGTGCCAGCAGCCCATCCCGGACAGCTAGGAACACTGAAGCTTTCTTT | CASSPSRTARNTEAFF
TRBJ2-7 | - | TRBV6-5 | medium-sized | TGTGCCAGCTCCATAGGGGCCGGCTACGAGCAGTACTTC | CASSIGAGYEQYF
TRBJ1-1 | - | TRBV7-3 | - | TGTGCCAGCAGCTTACGGCAGAACACTGAAGCTTTCTTT | CASSLRQNTEAFF
TRBJ1-6 | - | TRBV19 | once | TGTGCCAGTAGTATCGGTCGGCAGGGCGACCATCACTCCTATAATTCACCCCTCCACTTT | CASSIGRQGDHHSYNSPLHF
TRBJ2-1 | - | TRBV24-1 | - | TGTGCCACCAGTGTCCCTCCCTACAATGAGCAGTTCTTC | CATSVPPYNEQFF
TRBJ1-3 | - | TRBV19 | - | TGTGCCAGTAGTACAAGTCAAATCTCTGGAAACACCATATATTTT | CASSTSQISGNTIYF
TRBJ2-7 | - | TRBV5-1 | - | TGCGCCAGCAGCCAAGACCTCGACGAGCAGTACTTC | CASSQDLDEQYF
TRBJ2-2 | TRBD1 | TRBV11-3 | once | TGTGCCAGCAGCTCCGGACAGGGATTTTCCGGGGAGCTGTTTTTT | CASSSGQGFSGELFF
TRBJ1-6 | TRBD1 | TRBV11-2 | - | TGTGCCAGCAGACACAGGGGCCCTAGGGAGAATTCACCCCTCCACTTT | CASRHRGPRENSPLHF
TRBJ1-4 | - | TRBV7-9 | - | TGTGCCAGCAGCCCGACAGCAACTAATGAAAAACTGTTTTTT | CASSPTATNEKLFF
TRBJ1-4 | - | TRBV28 | - | TGTGCCAGCATTCGGACAGAAGACGGAAAACTGTTTTTT | CASIRTEDGKLFF
TRBJ2-2 | TRBD2 | TRBV7-8 | - | TGTGCCAGCAGCTTAGTAGCGGGCACAAACACCGGGGAGCTGTTTTTT | CASSLVAGTNTGELFF
TRBJ2-2 | - | TRBV2 | - | TGTGCCAGCAATAGGGGGGTAAACACCGGGGAGCTGTTTTTT | CASNRGVNTGELFF
TRBJ2-4 | - | TRBV6-6 | - | TGTGCCAGCAGTCCCACGTGGGCGGAATTGTTAGCCAAAAACATTCAGTACTTC | CASSPTWAELLAKNIQYF
TRBJ2-2 | TRBD1 | TRBV29-1 | few | TGCAGCGTTGAGATGACAGGGTTTCCTTCCGGGGAGCTGTTTTTT | CSVEMTGFPSGELFF
TRBJ2-5 | - | TRBV7-7 | - | TGTGCTAGCAGCGAGGGCCCGACCCAGTACTTC | CASSEGPTQYF
TRBJ2-3 | TRBD2 | TRBV7-2 | - | TGTGCCAGCAGCTTAGAGGCTAGCGGGGCAGATACGCAGTATTTT | CASSLEASGADTQYF
TRBJ2-7 | - | TRBV11-3 | - | TGTGCCAGCAGCTCAGCAGGGGACGACCTCTACGAGCAGTACTTC | CASSSAGDDLYEQYF
TRBJ1-4 | - | TRBV30 | - | TGTGCCTGGAATCGGGGCCAGAATGAAAAACTGTTTTTT | CAWNRGQNEKLFF
TRBJ1-5 | - | TRBV15 | few | TGTGCCACCAGCAGGGCTGACGGGGATGGTCAGCCCCAGCATTTT | CATSRADGDGQPQHF
TRBJ2-5 | - | TRBV15 | - | TGTGCCACCAGCAGAGATGGACAGTCCCAAGAGACCCAGTACTTC | CATSRDGQSQETQYF
TRBJ2-1 | - | TRBV7-8 | - | TGTGCCAGCAGCTTCAGGGTTTACAATGAGCAGTTCTTC | CASSFRVYNEQFF
TRBJ2-7 | TRBD1 | TRBV5-1 | once | TGCGCCAGCCGCCGGGACAGGGCTTCCTACGAGCAGTACTTC | CASRRDRASYEQYF
TRBJ2-2 | - | TRBV30 | - | TGTGCCTGGAGTGAGCAGGGTAACGGGGAGCTGTTTTTT | CAWSEQGNGELFF
TRBJ2-1 | - | TRBV5-8 | - | TGTGCCAGCAGCTTGGCCTTTCAGGGCTCCTACAATGAGCAGTTCTTC | CASSLAFQGSYNEQFF